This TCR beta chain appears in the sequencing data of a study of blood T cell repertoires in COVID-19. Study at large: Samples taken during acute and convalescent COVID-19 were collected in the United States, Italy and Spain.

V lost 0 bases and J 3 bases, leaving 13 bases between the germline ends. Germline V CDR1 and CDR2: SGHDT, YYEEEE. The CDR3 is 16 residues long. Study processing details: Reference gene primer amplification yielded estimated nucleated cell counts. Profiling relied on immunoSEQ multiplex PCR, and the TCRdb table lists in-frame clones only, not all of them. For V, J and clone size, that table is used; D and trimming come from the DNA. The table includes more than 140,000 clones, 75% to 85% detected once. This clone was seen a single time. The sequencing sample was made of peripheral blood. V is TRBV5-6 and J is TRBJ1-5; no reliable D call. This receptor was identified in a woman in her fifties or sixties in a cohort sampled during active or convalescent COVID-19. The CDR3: CASSLGRGWHNQPQHF. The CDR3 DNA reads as TGTGCCAGCAGCTTGGGACGGGGATGGCACAATCAGCCCCAGCATTTT.